These 19 T cell receptor beta chains were all obtained from the same sample, sequenced in a study of T cell changes during pregnancy in multiple sclerosis. Profiled with immunoSEQ multiplex PCR; TCRdb holds only in-frame clones, not every one. The repertoire consists of about 69,000 clones, with roughly 92% occurring once and the leading ten covering approximately 2%. The material was peripheral blood, obtained in the third trimester of pregnancy. These receptors originate from a female donor in good health, enrolled as a control in a pregnancy study.

V is TRBV5-1 and J is TRBJ1-2, with D possibly being TRBD1 (6 bases). CDR1 is SGHRS and CDR2 is YFSETQ in the germline V gene. The ends were cut back, 4 bases at V and 2 bases at J, with 9 bases in the middle. The CDR3 is 13 amino acids. CDR3 nucleotide sequence: TGCGCCAGCAGCCCCGACAGGAACTATGGCTACACCTTC. Amino acids: CASSPDRNYGYTF.

This chain connects TRBV5-1 to TRBJ1-3; D not certain. The CDR3 totals 14 residues. CDR1 and CDR2 from the germline V gene are SGHRS and YFSETQ. V shed 5 bases and J shed 0 bases, with 9 bases lying between them. CDR3 sequence reads: CASRESVSGNTIYF. As DNA, the CDR3 is TGCGCCAGCAGGGAGTCCGTCTCTGGAAACACCATATATTTT.

This chain joins TRBV7-8 and TRBJ1-2; tentatively, D is TRBD1 (5 bases). CDR3 length: 15 amino acids. The V gene lost 5 bases and the J gene lost 6 bases, with 19 bases spanning the gap. The germline gives CDR1 SGHVS, CDR2 FQNEAQ. The CDR3 bases are TGTGCCAGCAGCGAGGGGACTGAAGGGTTGAATGGCTACACCTTC. It translates to CASSEGTEGLNGYTF.

V gene TRBV6-6 combines with J gene TRBJ2-7; TRBD2 aligns across 9 bases. This CDR3 contains 15 residues. The germline V gene encodes CDR1 MNHNY and CDR2 SVGAGI (reference sequence). Trimming cost V 3 bases and J 6 bases; bases outside gene matches: 9. DNA for the CDR3: TGTGCCAGCAGTTATGGCGGGAGGGCCGGTGGCGAGCAGTACTTC. It codes for CASSYGGRAGGEQYF.

The rearrangement links TRBV9 to TRBJ2-5; TRBD1 aligns across 8 bases. With 0 bases clipped from V and 0 bases from J, the junction kept 10 bases outside the gene matches. CDR1 and CDR2 (germline): SGDLS, YYNGEE. The CDR3 is made up of 18 amino acids. The CDR3 protein is CASSVAGRGLLNQETQYF. The CDR3 coding sequence is TGTGCCAGCAGCGTAGCTGGCAGGGGGCTACTAAACCAAGAGACCCAGTACTTC.

This clone was seen just once. This CDR3 reads CASSPRLAGGVSKNIQYF. As DNA, the CDR3 is TGTGCCAGCAGTCCGAGACTAGCGGGGGGGGTGTCCAAAAACATTCAGTACTTC. V usage is TRBV11-2 and J usage is TRBJ2-4, with 14 bases identical to TRBD2. This CDR3 region has 18 residues. Trimming at V came to 6 bases and at J to 2 bases, leaving 9 bases not matched to a gene. CDR1 SGHAT and CDR2 FQNNGV come from the germline V gene.

The chain combines TRBV11-2 with TRBJ1-5, with 9 bases fitting TRBD1. This CDR3 has 15 residues. V shed 2 bases, J shed 7 bases, and the junction held 6 bases outside the gene matches. CDR1 and CDR2 (germline): SGHAT, FQNNGV. The DNA for the CDR3 is TGTGCCAGCAGCTTATCCGAGACAGGGGGACAGCCCCAGCATTTT. This translates into CASSLSETGGQPQHF.

V is TRBV2 and J is TRBJ2-5; the D gene is possibly TRBD1 (6 bases). Germline V gene sequence: CDR1 SNHLY, CDR2 FYNNEI. V was pared by 3 bases and J by 5 bases, with 19 bases between. The CDR3 sequence is 16 residues long. The CDR3 here is CASSDPSQGISETQYF. CDR3 coding DNA: TGTGCCAGCAGTGACCCCTCACAGGGTATCTCGGAGACCCAGTACTTC.

This clone showed up just once. This chain connects TRBV4-1 to TRBJ1-1; D is ambiguous. The CDR3 extends over 15 amino acids. V dropped 2 bases and J dropped 2 bases, with 12 bases sitting between them. Per germline, CDR1 MGHRA and CDR2 YSYEKL. In DNA form, the CDR3 reads TGCGCCAGCAGCCAAAGTTTCCGGGGAAACACTGAAGCTTTCTTT. Amino acids: CASSQSFRGNTEAFF.

The chain joins TRBV18 to TRBJ1-1; D is unresolved. Trimming shortened V by 0 bases and J by 0 bases, and 5 bases separated the two germline ends. This CDR3 comprises 14 residues. The germline gives CDR1 KGHSH, CDR2 LQKENI. CDR3 residues: CASSPPGVNTEAFF. The CDR3 bases are TGTGCCAGCTCACCACCAGGAGTGAACACTGAAGCTTTCTTT.

This clone is a singleton in its sample. The CDR3 spells CASSLAVPGGGSEAFF. CDR3 DNA: TGCGCCAGCAGCTTGGCGGTACCAGGCGGGGGATCTGAAGCTTTCTTT. The chain joins TRBV5-1 to TRBJ1-1; a possible D gene is TRBD1 (5 bases). CDR3 size: 16 residues. Trimming stripped 0 bases from V and 6 bases from J, with 18 bases between. Germline-derived CDR1 and CDR2 are SGHRS and YFSETQ. Complete variable domain (other parts from reference TRBV5-1 and TRBJ1-1): KAGVTQTPRYLIKTRGQQVTLSCSPISGHRSVSWYQQTPGQGLQFLFEYFSETQRNKGNFPGRFSGRQFSNSRSEMNVSTLELGDSALYLCASSLAVPGGGSEAFFGQGTRLTVV.

The rearrangement links TRBV18 to TRBJ2-7; 7 bases match TRBD1. The V gene end was trimmed by 5 bases and the J gene end by 9 bases; junction bases not matched to a gene: 10. CDR1 is KGHSH, CDR2 LQKENI, per germline. This CDR3 has 13 amino acids. DNA for the CDR3: TGTGCCAGCTCAGATAGGGACAGCGGAGGGCAGTACTTC. Its protein is CASSDRDSGGQYF.

This chain connects TRBV30 to TRBJ2-1; 10 nucleotides match TRBD2. Germline values: CDR1 GTSNPN, CDR2 SVGIG (reference sequence). With 2 bases clipped from V and 10 bases from J, the junction kept 5 bases outside the gene matches. There are 13 residues in the CDR3. The CDR3 here is CAWSQLAGLEQFF. The CDR3 DNA follows: TGTGCCTGGAGTCAACTAGCGGGACTCGAGCAGTTCTTC.

The gene calls are TRBV11-2 and TRBJ1-6, with D uncertain. Trimming left V 1 base short and J 6 bases short, with 4 bases between. Germline values: CDR1 SGHAT, CDR2 FQNNGV. This CDR3 is 13 amino acids long. As DNA, the CDR3 is TGTGCCAGCAGCTTAGCCCGTAATTCACCCCTCCACTTT. This translates into CASSLARNSPLHF.

The V and J genes are TRBV9 and TRBJ1-2; no definite D call. V dropped 6 bases and J dropped 2 bases, with 23 bases sitting between them. Germline CDR1 SGDLS, CDR2 YYNGEE. The CDR3 loop spans 17 amino acids. The CDR3 loop reads CASTPREQTRLNYGYTF. The CDR3 nucleotides read TGTGCCAGCACCCCCCGGGAACAGACACGTTTGAACTATGGCTACACCTTC.

The gene calls are TRBV9 and TRBJ2-6, with D uncertain. Per germline, CDR1 SGDLS and CDR2 YYNGEE. The ends were cut back, 0 bases at V and 2 bases at J, with 12 bases in the middle. The CDR3 is 17 residues long. The CDR3 bases are TGTGCCAGCAGCGTAGGAGATGCTCGGGCTGGGGCCAACGTCCTGACTTTC. It specifies CASSVGDARAGANVLTF. The full variable domain, in which reference TRBV9 and TRBJ2-6 provide the parts outside the CDR3, is DSGVTQTPKHLITATGQRVTLRCSPRSGDLSVYWYQQSLDQGLQFLIQYYNGEERAKGNILERFSAQQFPDLHSELNLSSLELGDSALYFCASSVGDARAGANVLTFGAGSRLTVL.

CDR3: CASSHGQGRNTEAFF. As DNA, the CDR3 is TGTGCCAGCAGCCACGGACAGGGACGGAACACTGAAGCTTTCTTT. The chain combines TRBV9 with TRBJ1-1, with 8 bases identical to TRBD1. Germline V CDR1 and CDR2: SGDLS, YYNGEE. The CDR3 loop spans 15 amino acids. V shed 4 bases and J 1 base; nucleotides not matched to a gene: 6.

The chain recombines TRBV9 with TRBJ2-1; 13 bases are shared with TRBD2. The ends lost 4 bases at V and 7 bases at J; junction bases unmatched: 11. This CDR3 has 17 amino acids. Per germline, CDR1 SGDLS and CDR2 YYNGEE. Here the CDR3 reads CASSSKTSGGSRNEQFF. The DNA for the CDR3 is TGTGCCAGCAGCTCGAAGACTAGCGGGGGGTCGAGGAATGAGCAGTTCTTC.

The rearrangement links TRBV7-9 to TRBJ2-2, with a tentative D call TRBD2 (5 bases). Germline-derived CDR1 and CDR2 are SEHNR and FQNEAQ (reference sequence). The CDR3 consists of 17 residues. The V gene lost 4 bases and the J gene lost 4 bases, with 19 bases spanning the gap. The CDR3 coding sequence is TGTGCCAGCAGCTCCTCAGGCGAGGGATCGAGCACCGGGGAGCTGTTTTTT. Encoded protein: CASSSSGEGSSTGELFF.